The rows below give T cell receptor beta chains drawn from one sample of a study of cytomegalovirus exposure and HLA in healthy donors. Libraries were prepared by immunoSEQ multiplex PCR; TCRdb keeps only in-frame clonotypes and omits some of them. The sample gives a few hundred thousand clones, around 86% of which show up once; 0.8% to 0.85% is in the top ten. Sequencing was carried out using PBMCs. These receptors all stem from a woman under 30 in good health and CMV-seronegative. CDR3s include the opening cysteine and the closing phenylalanine or tryptophan. The D gene is left open where the match is weak. Not all rows give a size; the values are once, few, many and, for expanded clones, a class.

>TRBJ2-1|TRBD2|TRBV7-3|-
TGTGCCAGCAGCAAAGCAGCGGGAGGTACCTACAATGAGCAGTTCTTC
CASSKAAGGTYNEQFF
>TRBJ2-1|TRBD2|TRBV2|-
TGTGCCAGCAGGTTAGCGGGGGGCGGAAATGAGCAGTTCTTC
CASRLAGGGNEQFF
>TRBJ1-1|TRBD1|TRBV27|-
TGTGCCAGCAGTAGGGAGGAGGGGGCGACTGAAGCTTTCTTT
CASSREEGATEAFF
>TRBJ2-4|-|TRBV2|once
TGTGCGAGCACGGGGGACAGAAACATTCAGTACTTC
CASTGDRNIQYF
>TRBJ2-1|TRBD2|TRBV25-1|-
TGTGCCAGCAGACCCTCAGCGGGAATAATCTTCAATGAGCAGTTCTTC
CASRPSAGIIFNEQFF
>TRBJ1-1|-|TRBV6-6|-
TGTGCCAGCACCACCGGGGTCATGAACACTGAAGCTTTCTTT
CASTTGVMNTEAFF
>TRBJ1-2|-|TRBV6-1|-
TGTGCCAGCAGTGTCCAATACTATGGCTACACCTTC
CASSVQYYGYTF
>TRBJ2-7|TRBD2|TRBV2|-
TGTGCCAGCAGGGGAGGGACCCCAAAAACAACCTACGAGCAGTACTTC
CASRGGTPKTTYEQYF
>TRBJ2-1|TRBD2|TRBV2|-
TGTGCCAGCAGTGAAAGGATTAGGCGGGAGAGGTACAATGAGCAGTTCTTC
CASSERIRRERYNEQFF
>TRBJ1-6|-|TRBV2|few
TGTGCCAGCAGTGCCGATCTCGGGAGAGATAATTCACCCCTCCACTTT
CASSADLGRDNSPLHF
>TRBJ1-3|-|TRBV6-6|-
TGTGCCAGCAGTTACCGATCCCAGAACTCTGGAAACACCATATATTTT
CASSYRSQNSGNTIYF
>TRBJ1-1|TRBD1|TRBV28|-
TGTGCCAGCAGTCAACAGGGGGGGAACACTGAAGCTTTCTTT
CASSQQGGNTEAFF
>TRBJ1-4|-|TRBV29-1|-
TGCAGCGTTGCGGGGGGAGGTGAAAAACTGTTTTTT
CSVAGGGEKLFF
>TRBJ1-3|TRBD1|TRBV30|-
TGTGCCTGGAGAGACGCGGGACAGAGCTCTGGAAACACCATATATTTT
CAWRDAGQSSGNTIYF
>TRBJ2-7|TRBD2|TRBV7-7|-
TGTGCCAGCAGCCCGGGACTAGCGGGAGACGAGCAGTACTTC
CASSPGLAGDEQYF
>TRBJ2-5|-|TRBV7-6|-
TGTGCCAGCAGCTTAAATGAAGGGAGAGGAGAGACCCAGTACTTC
CASSLNEGRGETQYF
>TRBJ2-5|-|TRBV2|-
TGTGCCTCAGACAGAGCGCAAGAGACCCAGTACTTC
CASDRAQETQYF
>TRBJ2-3|-|TRBV5-1|-
TGCGCCAGCGAAAGGGGGGGTAGCACAGATACGCAGTATTTT
CASERGGSTDTQYF
>TRBJ1-5|-|TRBV7-5|-
TGTGTCAGAAGCTTTCTCCAAGGGGGCAATCAGCCCCAGCATTTT
CVRSFLQGGNQPQHF
>TRBJ2-3|-|TRBV6-1|-
TGTGCCAGCAGAGATAAAGACAGGCTATCAGATACGCAGTATTTT
CASRDKDRLSDTQYF
>TRBJ2-1|TRBD2|TRBV30|-
TGTGCCTGGGTGAAGACTAGCGGGAGATCGAATGAGCAGTTCTTC
CAWVKTSGRSNEQFF
>TRBJ2-1|-|TRBV15|-
TGTGCCACCAGCAGACCCCGCCCTGGGAGCAATGAGCAGTTCTTC
CATSRPRPGSNEQFF
>TRBJ2-3|-|TRBV21-1|-
TGTGCCAGCAGCAAAGCCAGGACTTTAAGGTCAGATACGCAGTATTTT
CASSKARTLRSDTQYF
>TRBJ1-1|-|TRBV5-1|-
TGCGCCAGCAGCTTAAGGCAGGGGTTCCGGAACACTGAAGCTTTCTTT
CASSLRQGFRNTEAFF
>TRBJ2-5|TRBD2|TRBV7-9|-
TGTGCCAGCAGCACCGGCGGGAGGGGAGAGACCCAGTACTTC
CASSTGGRGETQYF
>TRBJ1-1|TRBD1|TRBV5-1|-
TGCGCCAGCAGCTTGGCCTATAGGACAGGGCCCACTGAAGCTTTCTTT
CASSLAYRTGPTEAFF
>TRBJ2-5|TRBD2|TRBV4-2|-
TGTGCCAGCAGCCAAGGGGACCCGGGAGGAGAGACCCAGTACTTC
CASSQGDPGGETQYF
>TRBJ1-5|TRBD1|TRBV10-3|-
TGTGCCATCAGTGAGTACCGGGACAGGGGCAATCAGCCCCAGCATTTT
CAISEYRDRGNQPQHF
>TRBJ1-5|-|TRBV18|once
TGTGCCAGCTCACTCCAGGACAACCTAAATCAGCCCCAGCATTTT
CASSLQDNLNQPQHF
>TRBJ1-2|TRBD1|TRBV7-3|once
TGTGCCAGCAGCTTAAAGCCCCCCGGGACAGAATCTAACTATGGCTACACCTTC
CASSLKPPGTESNYGYTF
>TRBJ2-3|-|TRBV27|-
TGTGCCAGCAGCTTGGGACTTTACACAGATACGCAGTATTTT
CASSLGLYTDTQYF
>TRBJ2-1|TRBD1|TRBV4-1|-
TGCGCCAGCAGCCAAGATTTCGCAGGGGGAAATGAGCAGTTCTTC
CASSQDFAGGNEQFF
>TRBJ1-1|-|TRBV10-2|-
TGCGCCAGCAGTGAACTGGGGGGCACTGAAGCTTTCTTT
CASSELGGTEAFF
>TRBJ2-1|TRBD2|TRBV6-1|once
TGTGCCAGCAGTGAAGCAGCGGGACTAGCGGGGGTAAGCTCCTACAATGAGCAGTTCTTC
CASSEAAGLAGVSSYNEQFF
>TRBJ1-1|-|TRBV14|-
TGTGCCAGCAGCCAGACACTGAACACTGAAGCTTTCTTT
CASSQTLNTEAFF
>TRBJ2-2|TRBD2|TRBV30|-
TGTGCCTGGACTAGCGGGAGTTCCACCGGGGAGCTGTTTTTT
CAWTSGSSTGELFF
>TRBJ2-1|TRBD2|TRBV5-1|-
TGCGCCAGCAGCTTGGGGCCTAGCGGGAGGGGGAATGAGCAGTTCTTC
CASSLGPSGRGNEQFF
>TRBJ2-3|-|TRBV6-6|-
TGTGCCAGCAGTTACGCTAGCCACCCGGATACGCAGTATTTT
CASSYASHPDTQYF
>TRBJ2-2|TRBD2|TRBV7-3|-
TGTGCCAGCAGCCCAACGAGCGGGAGGGACGGTGGAGCCGGGGAGCTGTTTTTT
CASSPTSGRDGGAGELFF
>TRBJ2-1|-|TRBV2|once
TGTGCCAGCAGTTCGAGAGACCCGGAGCTCTTC
CASSSRDPELF
>TRBJ2-1|TRBD2|TRBV5-1|-
TGCGCCAGCATAAAAGCGGGAGGGTTCGATGAGCAGTTCTTC
CASIKAGGFDEQFF
>TRBJ1-1|TRBD1|TRBV28|-
TGTGCCAGCAGTTCACCCACAGGGGGCGGATGGGTTGAAGCTTTCTTT
CASSSPTGGGWVEAFF
>TRBJ1-1|-|TRBV5-4|-
TGTGCCAGCAGCTTTGGGGGCCGGAACACTGAAGCTTTCTTT
CASSFGGRNTEAFF
>TRBJ2-1|TRBD1|TRBV5-1|once
TGCGCCAGCAGCCCCGGACAGGGGGGTTACAATGAGCAGTTCTTC
CASSPGQGGYNEQFF
>TRBJ2-7|-|TRBV5-4|-
TGTGCCAGCAGCTTATCGGGGGATCCCCCCGAGCAGTACTTC
CASSLSGDPPEQYF
>TRBJ2-1|TRBD2|TRBV6-1|-
TGTGCCAGCAGTGAAGGGACTAGCGATACCAGTGAGCAGTTCTTC
CASSEGTSDTSEQFF
>TRBJ2-5|TRBD2|TRBV5-6|-
TGTGCCAGCAGCTTGGGTCGTGGAATGGCTAGCGGAGGGAAGACCCAGTACTTC
CASSLGRGMASGGKTQYF
>TRBJ2-7|TRBD2|TRBV6-1|-
TGTGCCAGCAGTGAATATGGGGGGGGGATTAGATACGAGCAGTACTTC
CASSEYGGGIRYEQYF
>TRBJ1-1|-|TRBV7-7|-
TGTGCCAGCAGCCCGGGGGGGGGCACTGAAGCTTTCTTT
CASSPGGGTEAFF
>TRBJ1-2|-|TRBV28|-
TGTGCCAGCAGTTTATCGGCAGGCGTTCAGGGTGGCTACACCTTC
CASSLSAGVQGGYTF
>TRBJ2-3|TRBD2|TRBV19|-
TGTGCCACCCGGGGGGTGGGCACAGATACGCAGTATTTT
CATRGVGTDTQYF
>TRBJ1-6|-|TRBV15|-
TGTGCCACCAGCAGAGATAGTTCACCCCTCCACTTT
CATSRDSSPLHF
>TRBJ1-3|-|TRBV2|once
TGTGCCAGCAGTGAAGGATCACAAATCTCTGGAAACACCATATATTTT
CASSEGSQISGNTIYF
>TRBJ2-3|TRBD2|TRBV27|-
TGTGCCAGCAGTTTATCCCCTTTCGCGGGAGTGACGACAGATACGCAGTATTTT
CASSLSPFAGVTTDTQYF
>TRBJ2-4|TRBD1|TRBV27|-
TGTGCCAGCAGACAGCTCAGCCGGACAGGGTATGGAGGTTGGATTCAGTACTTC
CASRQLSRTGYGGWIQYF
>TRBJ2-7|-|TRBV7-6|-
TGTGCCAGCAGCCGCGATCAAGCCCAAGACGAGCAGTACTTC
CASSRDQAQDEQYF
>TRBJ1-2|-|TRBV7-9|-
TGTGCCAGCAGCTTAACAGGGAGGGGCTATGGCTACACCTTC
CASSLTGRGYGYTF
>TRBJ1-5|-|TRBV15|-
TGTGCCACCAGCACTACTCGAACCTCTCCCCAGCCCCAGCATTTT
CATSTTRTSPQPQHF
>TRBJ1-5|TRBD1|TRBV28|-
TGTGCCAGCAGCGGGGACAGCGGGAATCAGCCCCAGCATTTT
CASSGDSGNQPQHF
>TRBJ1-1|-|TRBV28|-
TGTGCCAGCAGTCTTACCAACAGGGCCACTGAAGCTTTCTTT
CASSLTNRATEAFF